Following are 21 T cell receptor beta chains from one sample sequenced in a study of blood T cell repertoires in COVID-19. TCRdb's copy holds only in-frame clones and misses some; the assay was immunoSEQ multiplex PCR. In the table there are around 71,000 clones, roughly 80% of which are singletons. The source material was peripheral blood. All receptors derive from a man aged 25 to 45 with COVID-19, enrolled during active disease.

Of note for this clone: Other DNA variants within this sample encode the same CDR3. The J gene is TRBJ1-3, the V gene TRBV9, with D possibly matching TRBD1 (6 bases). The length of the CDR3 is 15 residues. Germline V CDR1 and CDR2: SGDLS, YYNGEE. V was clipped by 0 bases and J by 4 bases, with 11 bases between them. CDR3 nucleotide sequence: TGTGCCAGCAGCGTAGGGCCAGGGGCAGGAAACACCATATATTTT. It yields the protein CASSVGPGAGNTIYF. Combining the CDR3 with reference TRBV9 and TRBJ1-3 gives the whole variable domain DSGVTQTPKHLITATGQRVTLRCSPRSGDLSVYWYQQSLDQGLQFLIQYYNGEERAKGNILERFSAQQFPDLHSELNLSSLELGDSALYFCASSVGPGAGNTIYFGEGSWLTVV.

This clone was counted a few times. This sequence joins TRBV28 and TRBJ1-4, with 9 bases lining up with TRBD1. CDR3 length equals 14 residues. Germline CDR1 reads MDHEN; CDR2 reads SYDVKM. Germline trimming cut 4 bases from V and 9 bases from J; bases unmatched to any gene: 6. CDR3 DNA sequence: TGTGCCAGCAGTTCGCCCGGGACAGGGCAAAAACTGTTTTTT. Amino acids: CASSSPGTGQKLFF.

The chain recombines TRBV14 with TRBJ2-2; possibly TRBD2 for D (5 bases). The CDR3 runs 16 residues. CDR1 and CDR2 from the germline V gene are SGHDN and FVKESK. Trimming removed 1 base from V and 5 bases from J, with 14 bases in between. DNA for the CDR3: TGTGCCAGCAGCCAAGTGGCCGGGGTACGGACCGGGGAGCTGTTTTTT. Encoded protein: CASSQVAGVRTGELFF.

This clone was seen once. The CDR3 region has the DNA TGTGCCAGCAAGGTACAGAGCAACACTGAAGCTTTCTTT. The encoded protein is CASKVQSNTEAFF. The chain uses TRBV6-5 and TRBJ1-1; no clear D. This CDR3 is built from 13 residues. V dropped 7 bases and J dropped 2 bases, with 11 bases sitting between them. Germline CDR1 is MNHEY and CDR2 is SVGAGI.

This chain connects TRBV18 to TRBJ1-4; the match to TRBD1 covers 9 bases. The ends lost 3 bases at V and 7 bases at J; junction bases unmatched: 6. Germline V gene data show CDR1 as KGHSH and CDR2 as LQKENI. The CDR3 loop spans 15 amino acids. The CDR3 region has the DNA TGTGCCAGCTCACCGATGGGACAGGGAGGTGAAAAACTGTTTTTT. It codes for CASSPMGQGGEKLFF.

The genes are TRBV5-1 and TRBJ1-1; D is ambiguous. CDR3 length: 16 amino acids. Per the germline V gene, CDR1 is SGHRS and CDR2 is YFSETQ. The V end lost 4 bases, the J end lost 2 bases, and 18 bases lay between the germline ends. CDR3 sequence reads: CASSPPSLGGNTEAFF. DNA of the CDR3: TGCGCCAGCAGCCCACCCTCCCTGGGAGGTAACACTGAAGCTTTCTTT.

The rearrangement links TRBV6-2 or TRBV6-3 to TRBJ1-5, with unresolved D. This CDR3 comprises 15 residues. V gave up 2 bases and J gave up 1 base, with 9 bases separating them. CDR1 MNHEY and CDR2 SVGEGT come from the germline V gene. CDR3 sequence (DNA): TGTGCCAGCAGTTACCTGGGCCACAGCAATCAGCCCCAGCATTTT. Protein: CASSYLGHSNQPQHF.

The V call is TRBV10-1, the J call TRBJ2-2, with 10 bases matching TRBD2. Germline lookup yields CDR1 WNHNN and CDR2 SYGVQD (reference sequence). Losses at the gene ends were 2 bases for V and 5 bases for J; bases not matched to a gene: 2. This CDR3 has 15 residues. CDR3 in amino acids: CASSEASGRTGELFF. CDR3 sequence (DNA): TGCGCCAGCAGTGAGGCTAGCGGGAGAACCGGGGAGCTGTTTTTT.

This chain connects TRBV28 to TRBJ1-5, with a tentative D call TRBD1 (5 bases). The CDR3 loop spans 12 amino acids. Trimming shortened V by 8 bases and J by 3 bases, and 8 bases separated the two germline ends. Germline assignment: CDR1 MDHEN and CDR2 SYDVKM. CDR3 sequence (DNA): TGTGCCAGCGTGGGACTCAATCAGCCCCAGCATTTT. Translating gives CASVGLNQPQHF.

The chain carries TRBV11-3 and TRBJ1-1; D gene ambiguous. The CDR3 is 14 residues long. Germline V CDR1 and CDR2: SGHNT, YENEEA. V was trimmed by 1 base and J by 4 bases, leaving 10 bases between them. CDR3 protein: CASSLAGASTEAFF. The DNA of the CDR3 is TGTGCCAGCAGCTTAGCGGGTGCAAGCACTGAAGCTTTCTTT. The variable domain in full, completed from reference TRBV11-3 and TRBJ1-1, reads EAGVVQSPRYKIIEKKQPVAFWCNPISGHNTLYWYLQNLGQGPELLIRYENEEAVDDSQLPKDRFSAERLKGVDSTLKIQPAELGDSAVYLCASSLAGASTEAFFGQGTRLTVV.

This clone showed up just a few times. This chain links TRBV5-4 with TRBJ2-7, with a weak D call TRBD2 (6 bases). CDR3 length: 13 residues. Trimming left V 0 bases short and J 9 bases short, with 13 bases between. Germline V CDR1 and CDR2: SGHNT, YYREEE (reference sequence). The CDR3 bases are TGTGCCAGCAGCTTGGAAGACCCCGGGGGGCAGTACTTC. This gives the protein CASSLEDPGGQYF. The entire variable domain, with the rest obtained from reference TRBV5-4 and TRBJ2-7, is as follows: ETGVTQSPTHLIKTRGQQVTLRCSSQSGHNTVSWYQQALGQGPQFIFQYYREEENGRGNFPPRFSGLQFPNYSSELNVNALELDDSALYLCASSLEDPGGQYFGPGTRLTVT.

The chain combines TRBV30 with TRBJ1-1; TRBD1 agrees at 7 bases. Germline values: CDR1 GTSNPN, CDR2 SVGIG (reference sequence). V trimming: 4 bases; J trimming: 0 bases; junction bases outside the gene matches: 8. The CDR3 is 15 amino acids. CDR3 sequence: CAWTRQGNLNTEAFF. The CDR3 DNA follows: TGTGCCTGGACCCGACAGGGTAATCTGAACACTGAAGCTTTCTTT.

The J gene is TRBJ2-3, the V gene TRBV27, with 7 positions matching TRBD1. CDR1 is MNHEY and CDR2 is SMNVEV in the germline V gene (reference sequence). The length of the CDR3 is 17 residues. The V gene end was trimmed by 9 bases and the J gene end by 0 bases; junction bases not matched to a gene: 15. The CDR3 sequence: CASTPVGEGASTDTQYF. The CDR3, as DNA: TGTGCCAGTACTCCCGTTGGTGAGGGGGCTAGCACAGATACGCAGTATTTT.

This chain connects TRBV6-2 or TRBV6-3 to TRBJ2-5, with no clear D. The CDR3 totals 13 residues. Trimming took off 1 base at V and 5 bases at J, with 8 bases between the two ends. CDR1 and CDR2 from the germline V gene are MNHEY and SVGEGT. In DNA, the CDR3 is TGTGCCAGCAGTTACTTTCTAGGCGAGACCCAGTACTTC. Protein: CASSYFLGETQYF.

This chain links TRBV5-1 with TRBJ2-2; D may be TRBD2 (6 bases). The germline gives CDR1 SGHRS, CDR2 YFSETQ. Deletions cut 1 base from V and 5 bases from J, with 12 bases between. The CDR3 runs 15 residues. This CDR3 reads CASSLLREGTGELFF. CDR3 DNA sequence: TGCGCCAGCAGCTTGTTGCGGGAAGGGACCGGGGAGCTGTTTTTT.

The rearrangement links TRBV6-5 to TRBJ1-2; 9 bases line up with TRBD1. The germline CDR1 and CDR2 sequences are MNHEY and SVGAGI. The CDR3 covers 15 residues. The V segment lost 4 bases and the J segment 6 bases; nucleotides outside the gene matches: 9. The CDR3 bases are TGTGCCAGCAGTTTGACAGGGGGGCGAGGGCATGGCTACACCTTC. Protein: CASSLTGGRGHGYTF.

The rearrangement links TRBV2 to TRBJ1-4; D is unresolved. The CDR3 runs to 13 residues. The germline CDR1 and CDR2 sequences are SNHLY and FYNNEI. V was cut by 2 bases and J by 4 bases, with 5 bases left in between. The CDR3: CASSETGNEKLFF. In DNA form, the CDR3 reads TGTGCCAGCAGTGAAACCGGTAATGAAAAACTGTTTTTT. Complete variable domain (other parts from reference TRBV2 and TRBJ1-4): EPEVTQTPSHQVTQMGQEVILRCVPISNHLYFYWYRQILGQKVEFLVSFYNNEISEKSEIFDDQFSVERPDGSNFTLKIRSTKLEDSAMYFCASSETGNEKLFFGSGTQLSVL.

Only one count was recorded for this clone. CDR3 DNA sequence: TGTGCCAGCAGTGAAACCCCCATCCAGGGGAACCAAGAGACCCAGTACTTC. Its translation is CASSETPIQGNQETQYF. The chain couples TRBV25-1 to TRBJ2-5; perhaps TRBD1 as D (6 bases). The CDR3 is 17 residues long. The V gene's germline CDR1 is MGHDK and CDR2 SYGVNS. V lost 2 bases to trimming and J lost 0 bases, with 16 bases between them.

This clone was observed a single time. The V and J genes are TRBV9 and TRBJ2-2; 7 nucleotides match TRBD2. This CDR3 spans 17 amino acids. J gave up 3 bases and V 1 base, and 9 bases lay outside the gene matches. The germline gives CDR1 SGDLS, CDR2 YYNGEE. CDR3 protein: CASSVSSGRTHTGELFF. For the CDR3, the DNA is TGTGCCAGCAGCGTATCCTCCGGGAGGACCCACACCGGGGAGCTGTTTTTT.

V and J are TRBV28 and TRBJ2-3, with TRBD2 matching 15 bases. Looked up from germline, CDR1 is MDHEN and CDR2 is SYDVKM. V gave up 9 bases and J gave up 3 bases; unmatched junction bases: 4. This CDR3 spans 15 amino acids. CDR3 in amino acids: CASWGTSGRTDTQYF. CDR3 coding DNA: TGTGCCAGTTGGGGGACTAGCGGGAGGACAGATACGCAGTATTTT.

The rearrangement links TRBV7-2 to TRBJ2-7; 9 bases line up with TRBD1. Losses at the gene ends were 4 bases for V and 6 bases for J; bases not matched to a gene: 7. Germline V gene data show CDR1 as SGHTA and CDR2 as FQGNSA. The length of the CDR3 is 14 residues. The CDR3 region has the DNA TGTGCCAGCAGCTCACGAGGGACAGGGCGCGAGCAGTACTTC. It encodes CASSSRGTGREQYF.